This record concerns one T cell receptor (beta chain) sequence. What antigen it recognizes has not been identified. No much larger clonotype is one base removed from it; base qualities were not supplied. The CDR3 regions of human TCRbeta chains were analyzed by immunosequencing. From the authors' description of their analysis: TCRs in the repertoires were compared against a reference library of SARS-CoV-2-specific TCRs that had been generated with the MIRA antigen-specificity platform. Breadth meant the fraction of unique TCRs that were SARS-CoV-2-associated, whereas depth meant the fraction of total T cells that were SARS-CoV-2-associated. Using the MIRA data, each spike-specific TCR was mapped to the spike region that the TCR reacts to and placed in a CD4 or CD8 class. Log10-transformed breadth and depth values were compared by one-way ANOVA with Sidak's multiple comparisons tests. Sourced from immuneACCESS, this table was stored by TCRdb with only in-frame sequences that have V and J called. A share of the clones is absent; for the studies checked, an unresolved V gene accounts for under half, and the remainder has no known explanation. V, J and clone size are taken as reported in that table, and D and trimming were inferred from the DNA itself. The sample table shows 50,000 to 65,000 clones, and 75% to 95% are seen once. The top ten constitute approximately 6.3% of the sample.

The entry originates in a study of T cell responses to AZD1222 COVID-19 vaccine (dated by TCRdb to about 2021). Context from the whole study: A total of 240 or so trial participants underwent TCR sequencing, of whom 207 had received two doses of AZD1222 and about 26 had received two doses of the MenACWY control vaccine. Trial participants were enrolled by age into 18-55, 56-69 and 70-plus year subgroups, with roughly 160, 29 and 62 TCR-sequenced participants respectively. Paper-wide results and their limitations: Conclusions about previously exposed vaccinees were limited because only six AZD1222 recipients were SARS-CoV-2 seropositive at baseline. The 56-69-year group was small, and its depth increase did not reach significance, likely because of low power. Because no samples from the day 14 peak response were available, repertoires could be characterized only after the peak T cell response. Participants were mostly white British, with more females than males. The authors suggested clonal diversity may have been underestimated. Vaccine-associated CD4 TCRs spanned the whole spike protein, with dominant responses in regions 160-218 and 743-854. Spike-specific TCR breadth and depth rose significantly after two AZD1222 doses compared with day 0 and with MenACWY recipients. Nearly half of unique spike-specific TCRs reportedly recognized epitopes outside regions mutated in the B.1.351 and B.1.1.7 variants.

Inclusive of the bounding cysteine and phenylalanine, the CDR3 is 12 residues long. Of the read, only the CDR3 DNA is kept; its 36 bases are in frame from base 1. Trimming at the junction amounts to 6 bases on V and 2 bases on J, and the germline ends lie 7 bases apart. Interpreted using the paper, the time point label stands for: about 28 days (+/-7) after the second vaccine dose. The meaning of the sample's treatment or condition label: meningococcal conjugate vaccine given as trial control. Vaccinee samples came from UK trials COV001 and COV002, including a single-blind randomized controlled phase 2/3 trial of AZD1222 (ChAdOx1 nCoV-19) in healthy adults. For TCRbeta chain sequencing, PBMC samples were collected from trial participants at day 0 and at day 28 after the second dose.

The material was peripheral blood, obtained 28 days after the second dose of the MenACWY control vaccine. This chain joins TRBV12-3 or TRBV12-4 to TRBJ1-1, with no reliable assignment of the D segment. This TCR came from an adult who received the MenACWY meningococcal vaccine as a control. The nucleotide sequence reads TGTGCCAGCAGGCTGGGAAACACTGAAGCTTTCTTT. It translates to CASRLGNTEAFF.